The sequence of this T cell receptor beta chain was determined in a study of radiotherapy plus CTLA-4 blockade in lung cancer. Broader study findings: Once radiotherapy plus ipilimumab had been given, TCR clones derived from tumor expanded in blood.

As to this clone: As yet, its antigen is unknown.

This table comes from immunoSEQ multiplex PCR, and its TCRdb copy is limited to in-frame clones, with some not included. Of about 98,000 clones in the sample, more than 75% are singletons; the top ten hold approximately 3.7%. CDR1 SGHRS and CDR2 YFSETQ come from the germline V gene. V was pared by 0 bases and J by 4 bases, with 7 bases between. The CDR3 consists of 13 residues. This sequence was found in a human donor with non-small cell lung cancer who had a partial response to radiotherapy plus ipilimumab. Sequenced material: peripheral blood, taken from a patient treated with radiotherapy plus ipilimumab. The chain has TRBV5-1 and TRBJ2-5, with a tentative D call TRBD1 (6 bases). The CDR3, as DNA: TGCGCCAGCAGCTTGGGAGGGGGAGAGACCCAGTACTTC. Translating it yields CASSLGGGETQYF.